These T cell receptor beta chains were read from a single sample in a study of T cells in Graves' hyperthyroidism and ophthalmopathy. TCRdb reanalysed the multiplex PCR reads using MiXCR and keeps one entry per CDR3 protein. The data show around 350,000 distinct CDR3 sequences, about a fifth seen once. The specimen was blood. These receptors all come from a woman aged 18-29 years with Graves' hyperthyroidism. Both conserved end residues are part of each CDR3.

J: TRBJ2-7
V: TRBV11-2
CDR3: CASSLVRGVTVEQYF

J: TRBJ2-5
V: TRBV20-1
CDR3: CSARLTGQETQYF

J: TRBJ2-5
V: TRBV9
CDR3: CASSAHDSEVETQYF

J: TRBJ2-5
V: TRBV28
CDR3: CASSSRGWAEETQYF

J: TRBJ1-2
V: TRBV6-5
CDR3: CASSYRPEANYGYTF

J: TRBJ2-7
V: TRBV2
CDR3: CASRVSWGSEQYF

J: TRBJ1-5
V: TRBV28
CDR3: CAIRGASNQPQHF

J: TRBJ1-1
V: TRBV6-1
CDR3: CASTGQGNTEAFF

J: TRBJ1-1
V: TRBV7-6
CDR3: CASSLGWAGETNTEAFF

J: TRBJ2-7
V: TRBV28
CDR3: CASSLVGALLYEQYF

J: TRBJ1-1
V: TRBV12-3/TRBV12-4
CDR3: CASSSKNWSFF

J: TRBJ2-7
V: TRBV5-5
CDR3: CASSFQGANEQYF

J: TRBJ1-1
V: TRBV5-1
CDR3: CASLPGTSHTEAFF

J: TRBJ2-7
V: TRBV20-1
CDR3: CSAQTGAAYEQYF

J: TRBJ1-1
V: TRBV28
CDR3: CASTQAYFWGRSNTEAFF

J: TRBJ2-2
V: TRBV15
CDR3: CATSRDDRSTGELFF

J: TRBJ2-5
V: TRBV29-1
CDR3: CSVDNSGLLGETQYF

J: TRBJ2-2
V: TRBV5-4
CDR3: CASSSTSANTGELFF

J: TRBJ1-1
V: TRBV6-1
CDR3: CATRPALNTEAFF

J: TRBJ1-1
V: TRBV6-5
CDR3: CASSYSIGGGLEAFF

J: TRBJ2-7
V: TRBV20-1
CDR3: CSARGPYEQYF

J: TRBJ2-5
V: TRBV9
CDR3: CASSGKDMAETQYF

J: TRBJ2-7
V: TRBV6-2/TRBV6-3
CDR3: CASSYLPDRVGAYEQYF

J: TRBJ2-7
V: TRBV18
CDR3: CASSPGQGYYEQYF